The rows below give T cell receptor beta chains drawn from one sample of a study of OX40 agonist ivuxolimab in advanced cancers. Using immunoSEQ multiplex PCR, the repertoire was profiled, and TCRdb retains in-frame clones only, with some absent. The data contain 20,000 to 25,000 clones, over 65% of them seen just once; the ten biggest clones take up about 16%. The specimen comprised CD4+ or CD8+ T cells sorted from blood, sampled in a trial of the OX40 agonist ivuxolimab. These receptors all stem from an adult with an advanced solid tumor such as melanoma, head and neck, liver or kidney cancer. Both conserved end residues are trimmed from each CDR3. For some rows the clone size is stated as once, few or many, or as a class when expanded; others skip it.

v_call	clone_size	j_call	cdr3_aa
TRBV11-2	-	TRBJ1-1	ASSLVGIMDAF
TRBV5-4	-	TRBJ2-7	ASSLDRRAYEQY
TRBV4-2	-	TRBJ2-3	ASSQGDPGLAIDTQY
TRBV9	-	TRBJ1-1	ASSVGGRSPGTEAF
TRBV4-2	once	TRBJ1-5	ASSQGQGAWQPQH
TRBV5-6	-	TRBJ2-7	ASSQTSGRTYEQY
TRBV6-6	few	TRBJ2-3	ASSYPTDTQY
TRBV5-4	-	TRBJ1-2	ASSPAGQAVDGYT
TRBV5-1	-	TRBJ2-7	ASSLEAHTYEQY
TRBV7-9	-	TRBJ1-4	ASSLGGQALATNEKLF